The source of this T cell receptor beta chain is a study of cytomegalovirus exposure and HLA in healthy donors. Overall study results and limits: Rarity characterized most TCR sequences, yet some public TCRs appeared in many donors. In vitro work confirmed that a few CMV-associated chains recognize CMV antigens.

Only in-frame clones appear in the TCRdb table, and some are missing; sequencing was by immunoSEQ multiplex PCR. The data show over 200,000 clones, around 90% seen once. With V trimmed by 2 bases and J by 8 bases, 12 bases remained unmatched. This CDR3 spans 16 amino acids. The germline V gene encodes CDR1 MNHEY and CDR2 SVGAGI. Regarding this clone: Antigen: not known.

The sample taken for sequencing was PBMCs. This chain links TRBV6-5 with TRBJ2-1; 7 nucleotides match TRBD2. The receptor comes from a woman in her late teens or twenties in good health and CMV-seronegative. The CDR3 loop reads CASSYGREPTLDEQFF. The CDR3 nucleotides read TGTGCCAGCAGTTACGGGCGGGAGCCCACCTTGGATGAGCAGTTCTTC.